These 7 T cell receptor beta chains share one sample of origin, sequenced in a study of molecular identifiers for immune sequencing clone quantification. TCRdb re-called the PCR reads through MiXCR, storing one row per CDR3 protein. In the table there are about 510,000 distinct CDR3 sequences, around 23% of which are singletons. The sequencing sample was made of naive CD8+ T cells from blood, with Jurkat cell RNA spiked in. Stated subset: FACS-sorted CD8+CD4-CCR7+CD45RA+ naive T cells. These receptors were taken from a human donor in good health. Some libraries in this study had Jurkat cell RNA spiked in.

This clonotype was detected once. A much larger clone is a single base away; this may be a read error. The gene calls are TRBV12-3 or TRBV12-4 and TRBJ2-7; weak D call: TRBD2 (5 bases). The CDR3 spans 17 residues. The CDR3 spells CASSLDSTGPDSYEKYF. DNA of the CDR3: TGTGCCAGCAGTTTAGATTCGACGGGTCCGGACTCCTACGAGAAGTACTTC.

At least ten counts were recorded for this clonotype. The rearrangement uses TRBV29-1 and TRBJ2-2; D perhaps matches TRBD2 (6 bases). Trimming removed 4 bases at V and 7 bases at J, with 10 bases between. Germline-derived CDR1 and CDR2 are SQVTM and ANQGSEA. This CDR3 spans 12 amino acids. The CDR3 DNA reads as TGCAGCGTTGTTTCGCGGGACGGGGAGCTGTTTTTT. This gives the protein CSVVSRDGELFF.

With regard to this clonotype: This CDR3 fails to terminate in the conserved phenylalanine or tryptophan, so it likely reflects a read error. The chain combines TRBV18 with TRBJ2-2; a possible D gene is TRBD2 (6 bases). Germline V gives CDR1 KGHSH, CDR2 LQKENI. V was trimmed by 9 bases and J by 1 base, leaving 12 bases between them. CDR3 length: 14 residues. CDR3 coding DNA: TGTGCCAGTCTAGGAGGGGAGAACACCGGGGAGCTGTTTTCT. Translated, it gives CASLGGENTGELFS.

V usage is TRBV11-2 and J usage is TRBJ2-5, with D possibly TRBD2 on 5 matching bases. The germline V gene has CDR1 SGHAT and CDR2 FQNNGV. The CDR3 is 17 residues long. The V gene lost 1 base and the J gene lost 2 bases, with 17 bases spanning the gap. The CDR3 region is CASSLGYFERRQETQYF. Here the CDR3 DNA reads TGTGCCAGCAGCTTAGGGTATTTCGAGCGGAGACAAGAGACCCAGTACTTC.

The CDR3 loop is CSATTVTGELFF. Here the CDR3 DNA reads TGCAGTGCAACAACAGTAACCGGGGAGCTGTTTTTT. The gene calls are TRBV20-1 and TRBJ2-2; D is uncertain. The germline V gene encodes CDR1 DFQATT and CDR2 SNEGSKA (reference sequence). CDR3 size: 12 residues. Trimming took off 6 bases at V and 5 bases at J, with 10 bases between the two ends.

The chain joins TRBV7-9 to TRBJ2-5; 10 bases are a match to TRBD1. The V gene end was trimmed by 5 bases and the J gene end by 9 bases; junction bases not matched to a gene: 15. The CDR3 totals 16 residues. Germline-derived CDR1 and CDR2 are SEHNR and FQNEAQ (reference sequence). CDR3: CASSTGTGETLGAQYF. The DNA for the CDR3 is TGTGCCAGCAGCACCGGGACAGGGGAAACCCTTGGGGCCCAGTACTTC. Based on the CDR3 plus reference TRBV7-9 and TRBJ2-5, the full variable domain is DTGVSQNPRHKITKRGQNVTFRCDPISEHNRLYWYRQTLGQGPEFLTYFQNEAQLEKSRLLSDRFSAERPKGSFSTLEIQRTEQGDSAMYLCASSTGTGETLGAQYFGPGTRLLVL.

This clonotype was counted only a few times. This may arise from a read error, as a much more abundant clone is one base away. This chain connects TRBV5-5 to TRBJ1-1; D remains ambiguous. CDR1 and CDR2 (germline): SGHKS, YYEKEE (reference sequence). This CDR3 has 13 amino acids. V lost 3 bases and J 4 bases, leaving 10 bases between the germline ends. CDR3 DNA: TGTGCCAGCAGCTGTTATACGGGCACTGAAGCTTTCTTT. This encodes CASSCYTGTEAFF.